This TCR beta chain was captured by sequencing in a study of T cell responses to AZD1222 COVID-19 vaccine. Study findings and constraints: Baseline seropositivity occurred in only six or seven AZD1222 recipients. Per reports, nearly half of all spike-specific TCRs target regions that are unmutated in variants.

Sequencing used immunoSEQ multiplex PCR; TCRdb keeps in-frame clones, though not all of them. The sample lists more than 70,000 clones, about 85% occurring once. Concerning this clone itself: The antigen is not known.

The clonotype was recovered from an adult who received the AZD1222 COVID-19 vaccine. The sequencing used peripheral blood, collected 28 days after the second AZD1222 dose.

CDR3 residues: CASGLQGADTEAFF. The CDR3 DNA is TGTGCCAGCGGACTTCAGGGGGCGGACACTGAAGCTTTCTTT. The V and J genes are TRBV7-2 and TRBJ1-1, with 8 nucleotides matching TRBD1. Germline trimming cut 8 bases from V and 3 bases from J; bases unmatched to any gene: 8. The germline V gene encodes CDR1 SGHTA and CDR2 FQGNSA. The CDR3 has 14 amino acids. The whole variable domain, filled in from reference TRBV7-2 and TRBJ1-1, reads GAGVSQSPSNKVTEKGKDVELRCDPISGHTALYWYRQSLGQGLEFLIYFQGNSAPDKSGLPSDRFSAERTGGSVSTLTIQRTQQEDSAVYLCASGLQGADTEAFFGQGTRLTVV.